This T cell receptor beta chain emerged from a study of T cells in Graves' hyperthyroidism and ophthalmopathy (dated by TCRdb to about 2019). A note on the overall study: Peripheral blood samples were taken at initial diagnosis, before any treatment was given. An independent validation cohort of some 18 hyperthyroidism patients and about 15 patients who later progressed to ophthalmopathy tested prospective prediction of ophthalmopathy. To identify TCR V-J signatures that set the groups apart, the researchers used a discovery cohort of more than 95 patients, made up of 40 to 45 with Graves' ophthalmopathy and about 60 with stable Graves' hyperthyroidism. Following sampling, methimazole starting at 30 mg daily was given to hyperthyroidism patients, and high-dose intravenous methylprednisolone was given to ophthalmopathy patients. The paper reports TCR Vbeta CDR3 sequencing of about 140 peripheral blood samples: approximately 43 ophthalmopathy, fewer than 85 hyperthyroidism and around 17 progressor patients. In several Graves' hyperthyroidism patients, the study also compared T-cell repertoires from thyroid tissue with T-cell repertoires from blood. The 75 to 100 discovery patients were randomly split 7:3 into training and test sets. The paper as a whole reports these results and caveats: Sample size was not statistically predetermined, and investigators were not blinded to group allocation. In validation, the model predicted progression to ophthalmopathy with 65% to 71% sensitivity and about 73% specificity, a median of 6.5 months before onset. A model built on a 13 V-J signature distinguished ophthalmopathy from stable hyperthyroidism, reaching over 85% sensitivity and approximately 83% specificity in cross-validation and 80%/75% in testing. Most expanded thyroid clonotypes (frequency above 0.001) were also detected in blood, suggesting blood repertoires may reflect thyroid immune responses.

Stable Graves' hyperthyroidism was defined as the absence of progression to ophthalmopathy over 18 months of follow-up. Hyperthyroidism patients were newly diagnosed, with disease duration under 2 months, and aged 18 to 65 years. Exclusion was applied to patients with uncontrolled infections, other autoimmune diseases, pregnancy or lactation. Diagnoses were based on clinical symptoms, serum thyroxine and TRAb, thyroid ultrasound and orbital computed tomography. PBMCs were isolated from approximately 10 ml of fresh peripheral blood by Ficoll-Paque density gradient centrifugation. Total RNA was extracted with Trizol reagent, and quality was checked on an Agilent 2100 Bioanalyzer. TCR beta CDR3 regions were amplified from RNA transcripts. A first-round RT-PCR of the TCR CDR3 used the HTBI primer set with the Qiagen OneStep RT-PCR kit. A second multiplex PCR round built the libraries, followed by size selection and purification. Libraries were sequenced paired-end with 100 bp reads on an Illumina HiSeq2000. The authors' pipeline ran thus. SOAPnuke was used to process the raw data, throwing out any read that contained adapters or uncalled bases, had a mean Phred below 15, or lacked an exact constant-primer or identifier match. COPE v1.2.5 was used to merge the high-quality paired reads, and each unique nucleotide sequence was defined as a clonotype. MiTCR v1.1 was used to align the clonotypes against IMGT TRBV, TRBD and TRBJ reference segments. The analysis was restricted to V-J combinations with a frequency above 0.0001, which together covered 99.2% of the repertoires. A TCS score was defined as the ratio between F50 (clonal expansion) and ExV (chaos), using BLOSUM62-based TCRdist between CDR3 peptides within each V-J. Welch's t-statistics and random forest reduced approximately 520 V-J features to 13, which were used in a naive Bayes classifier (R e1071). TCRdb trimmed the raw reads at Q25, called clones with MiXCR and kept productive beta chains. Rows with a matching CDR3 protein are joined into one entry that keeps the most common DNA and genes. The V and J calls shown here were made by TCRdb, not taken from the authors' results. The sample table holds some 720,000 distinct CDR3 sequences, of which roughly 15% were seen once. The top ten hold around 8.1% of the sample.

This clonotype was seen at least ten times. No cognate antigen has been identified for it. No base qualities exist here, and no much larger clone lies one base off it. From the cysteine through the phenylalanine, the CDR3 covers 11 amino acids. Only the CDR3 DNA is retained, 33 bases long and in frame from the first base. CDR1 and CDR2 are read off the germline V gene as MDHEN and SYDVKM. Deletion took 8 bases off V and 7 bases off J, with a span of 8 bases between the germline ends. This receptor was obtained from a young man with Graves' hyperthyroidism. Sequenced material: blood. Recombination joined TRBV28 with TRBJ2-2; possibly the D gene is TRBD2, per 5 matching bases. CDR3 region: CASFGGGELFF. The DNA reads TGTGCCAGCTTTGGAGGCGGGGAGCTGTTTTTT.